The clone carrying this T cell receptor beta chain has at least ten counts. What it binds is not known. This specimen belongs to a study of response to subunit inactivated influenza vaccine. Study results and caveats: Seasonal influenza vaccination, on each occasion, was suggested by the authors to recruit few new T cells.

The germline V and J ends were trimmed by 6 bases and 5 bases, with 19 bases remaining between them. Germline V gene data show CDR1 as MDHEN and CDR2 as SYDVKM. The CDR3 length is 15 residues. TCRdb analysed the RT-PCR reads with MiXCR anew, one entry per CDR3 protein. The data show roughly 780,000 distinct CDR3 sequences, less than 20% seen once. This sequence joins TRBV28 and TRBJ1-2; the D gene is possibly TRBD1 (6 bases). This sample comprised PBMCs from blood, obtained around 5 days after vaccination. The receptor comes from a man aged 45 to 65 who received an inactivated influenza vaccine. CDR3 DNA sequence: TGTGCCAGCAGCCCACCCAATGACAGGCGTTATGGCTACACCTTC. This sequence encodes CASSPPNDRRYGYTF.